A single sample is the source of the 23 T cell receptor beta chains below, sequenced in a study of T cell repertoires in cytomegalovirus infection. TCRdb passed the reads through MiXCR, listing each CDR3 protein once. The data hold 300,000 or so distinct CDR3 sequences, with 9.6% observed a single time. The sequenced sample was PBMCs. These receptors were obtained from a human donor in good health (CMV status not recorded). Some clones in this sample may be carry-over from other donors' samples.

The V and J genes are TRBV27 and TRBJ2-7, with D perhaps matching TRBD2 (6 bases). The germline CDR1 and CDR2 sequences are MNHEY and SMNVEV (reference sequence). This CDR3 contains 15 residues. The V end lost 2 bases, the J end lost 7 bases, and 18 bases lay between the germline ends. In DNA, the CDR3 is TGTGCCAGCAGTTTAATCGGGGGATCCTTCGGAGAGCAGTACTTC. Translated, it gives CASSLIGGSFGEQYF.

This clonotype was found once. The chain uses TRBV13 and TRBJ1-5; 11 bases agree with TRBD1. The CDR3 is 16 residues long. The germline CDR1 and CDR2 sequences are PRHDT and FYEKMQ (reference sequence). V lost 5 bases and J lost 6; bases outside the gene matches: 9. The CDR3 region is CASSRRADRGLQPQHF. In DNA form, the CDR3 reads TGTGCCAGCAGCCGCCGTGCGGACAGGGGGCTTCAGCCCCAGCATTTT.

This clonotype appeared many times. V and J are TRBV12-3 or TRBV12-4 and TRBJ2-3, with 7 bases matching TRBD1. V gave up 6 bases and J gave up 4 bases; unmatched junction bases: 10. CDR3 length equals 15 residues. CDR3 sequence (DNA): TGTGCCAGCAGCCCCGGAAGGGGGCTCGCAGATACGCAGTATTTT. Translating gives CASSPGRGLADTQYF.

This clonotype was detected many times. V usage is TRBV11-3 and J usage is TRBJ1-1; weak D call: TRBD1 (6 bases). The germline CDR1 and CDR2 sequences are SGHNT and YENEEA. This CDR3 has 13 amino acids. Between the trimmed V and J ends, which lost 2 bases and 7 bases, there was a span of 11 bases. CDR3 coding DNA: TGTGCCAGCAGCTTAAAACCCAGGGGTGAAGCTTTCTTT. This encodes CASSLKPRGEAFF.

The sample holds many counts of this clonotype. The rearrangement links TRBV20-1 to TRBJ2-3, with 7 bases identical to TRBD2. This CDR3 contains 15 residues. Trimming cost V 4 bases and J 4 bases; bases outside gene matches: 11. From germline, CDR1 is DFQATT and CDR2 SNEGSKA (reference sequence). CDR3 amino acids: CSATLPSGGADTQYF. The CDR3 DNA follows: TGCAGTGCTACGTTACCATCGGGGGGAGCAGATACGCAGTATTTT.

Regarding this clonotype: Germline and junction disagree at one end, which may indicate a read error. This rearrangement joins TRBV28 to TRBJ1-2; a possible D gene is TRBD1 (6 bases). The CDR3 has 15 amino acids. Germline values: CDR1 MDHEN, CDR2 SYDVKM. The CDR3 DNA sequence: TGTGTCAGCAGTTCCCTAGGACAGAGGAACTATGGCTACACCTTC. Amino acid sequence: CVSSSLGQRNYGYTF.

There are many counts of this clonotype. V gene TRBV7-6 combines with J gene TRBJ1-5, with a tentative D call TRBD1 (6 bases). The CDR3 runs to 15 residues. Trimming pared 0 bases from V and 6 bases from J, leaving 12 bases between. CDR1 SGHVS and CDR2 FNYEAQ come from the germline V gene. The DNA for the CDR3 is TGTGCCAGCAGCTTAGCAGGACAGTCCGTTCAGCCCCAGCATTTT. This sequence encodes CASSLAGQSVQPQHF.

This clonotype occurred many times. The chain has TRBV6-1 and TRBJ2-7; the D is unclear. The CDR3 consists of 15 residues. Trimming cost V 6 bases and J 6 bases, with 21 bases left between them. Looked up from germline, CDR1 is MNHNS and CDR2 is SASEGT. The CDR3 protein is CASSRTEGSLREQYF. CDR3 nucleotide sequence: TGTGCCAGCAGCCGTACAGAAGGGTCCTTGCGCGAGCAGTACTTC.

This clonotype was observed many times. The chain is built from TRBV7-8 and TRBJ2-7; 8 nucleotides line up with TRBD1. After removal of 5 bases from V and 0 bases from J, the junction contained 9 bases not matched to a gene. This CDR3 has 16 residues. CDR1 is SGHVS, CDR2 FQNEAQ, per germline. Here the CDR3 reads CASSERRDRSSYEQYF. CDR3 DNA sequence: TGTGCCAGCAGCGAGCGTCGGGACAGGAGCTCCTACGAGCAGTACTTC. Full variable domain (missing parts from reference TRBV7-8 and TRBJ2-7): GAGVSQSPRYKVAKRGQDVALRCDPISGHVSLFWYQQALGQGPEFLTYFQNEAQLDKSGLPSDRFFAERPEGSVSTLKIQRTQQEDSAVYLCASSERRDRSSYEQYFGPGTRLTVT.

This clonotype was seen ten or more times. The chain carries TRBV4-2 and TRBJ1-1; 8 bases are a match to TRBD1. The CDR3 covers 19 residues. The germline CDR1 and CDR2 sequences are LGHNA and YNFKEQ. V shed 0 bases and J 0 bases; nucleotides not matched to a gene: 12. CDR3 in amino acids: CASSQDLVTGAAMNTEAFF. The DNA of the CDR3 is TGTGCCAGCAGCCAAGATCTTGTGACAGGGGCGGCCATGAACACTGAAGCTTTCTTT.

This clonotype has a count of ten or more. The chain employs TRBV29-1 and TRBJ1-2, with 7 nucleotides matching TRBD1. Trimming removed 3 bases from V and 6 bases from J; junction bases left unmatched: 10. The CDR3 runs to 14 residues. CDR1 is SQVTM and CDR2 is ANQGSEA in the germline V gene. The chain's CDR3 is CSVEVGQPEHGYTF. The CDR3 DNA sequence: TGCAGCGTTGAGGTGGGACAGCCTGAGCATGGCTACACCTTC.

This clonotype showed up many times. This chain links TRBV11-3 with TRBJ2-1; possible D gene TRBD1, 6 bases. CDR3 length: 13 residues. The ends were cut back, 5 bases at V and 13 bases at J, with 18 bases in the middle. Germline loops: CDR1 SGHNT, CDR2 YENEEA. This CDR3 reads CASSHQIHRDQFF. CDR3 sequence (DNA): TGTGCCAGCAGCCACCAAATTCACAGGGATCAGTTCTTC.

This clonotype was detected many times. This chain links TRBV12-3 or TRBV12-4 with TRBJ1-3; unclear D gene. Between the trimmed V and J ends, which lost 4 bases and 0 bases, there was a span of 13 bases. The CDR3 is 16 residues long. CDR3 protein: CASSSRDSYSGNTIYF. DNA of the CDR3: TGTGCCAGCAGTTCTCGGGATTCGTACTCTGGAAACACCATATATTTT.

Ten or more counts support this clonotype. The chain links TRBV7-9 to TRBJ1-5; 9 bases match TRBD1. CDR3 length equals 16 residues. The ends lost 3 bases at V and 5 bases at J; junction bases unmatched: 8. The germline V gene encodes CDR1 SEHNR and CDR2 FQNEAQ (reference sequence). The CDR3 sequence is CASSFGVDRGHQPQHF. CDR3 coding DNA: TGTGCCAGCAGCTTTGGGGTGGACAGGGGCCATCAGCCCCAGCATTTT.

The genes are TRBV28 and TRBJ2-7; no clear D gene. V gave up 6 bases and J gave up 2 bases, with 14 bases separating them. Germline CDR1 reads MDHEN; CDR2 reads SYDVKM. CDR3 size: 14 residues. As DNA, the CDR3 is TGTGCCAGCAGCCAGCCCGGCAGGCCCTACGAGCAGTACGTC. The encoded protein is CASSQPGRPYEQYV.

J is TRBJ1-5 and V is TRBV6-1, with 12 bases matching TRBD1. Germline values: CDR1 MNHNS, CDR2 SASEGT. V lost 7 bases to trimming and J lost 6 bases; unmatched junction nucleotides: 7. This CDR3 has 15 amino acids. The chain's CDR3 is CASTRDRGPVQPQHF. CDR3 DNA sequence: TGTGCCAGCACCCGGGACAGGGGGCCAGTTCAGCCCCAGCATTTT.

This clonotype has at least ten counts. The chain is built from TRBV7-3 and TRBJ2-5, with D tentatively TRBD1 (7 bases). The germline CDR1 and CDR2 sequences are SGHTA and FQGTGA. Trimming removed 3 bases at V and 5 bases at J, with 13 bases between. The CDR3 extends over 14 amino acids. The DNA for the CDR3 is TGTGCCAGCAGCTTGCAGGGGGGTGGGGAGACCCAGTACTTC. Its protein product is CASSLQGGGETQYF.

The sample holds many counts of this clonotype. V and J are TRBV28 and TRBJ2-7, with TRBD1 identical over 8 bases. This CDR3 contains 13 residues. J was trimmed by 2 bases and V by 6 bases; bases with no gene match: 3. Germline V lookup: CDR1 MDHEN, CDR2 SYDVKM. CDR3 nucleotide sequence: TGTGCCAGCAGAGACAGGGGCCCCTACGAGCAGTACGTC. Translated, it gives CASRDRGPYEQYV.

This chain joins TRBV2 and TRBJ1-2; the D is unclear. Trimming took 2 bases from V and 4 from J, leaving 5 bases between them. The germline V gene has CDR1 SNHLY and CDR2 FYNNEI. The CDR3 sequence is 12 residues long. The CDR3 spells CASSESSYGYTF. The CDR3 DNA sequence: TGTGCCAGCAGTGAAAGTAGCTATGGCTACACCTTC. Complete variable domain (other parts from reference TRBV2 and TRBJ1-2): EPEVTQTPSHQVTQMGQEVILRCVPISNHLYFYWYRQILGQKVEFLVSFYNNEISEKSEIFDDQFSVERPDGSNFTLKIRSTKLEDSAMYFCASSESSYGYTFGSGTRLTVV.

This chain uses TRBV15 with TRBJ2-7; D not resolved. Looked up from germline, CDR1 is LNHNV and CDR2 is YYDKDF (reference sequence). The CDR3 loop spans 16 amino acids. The germline V and J ends were trimmed by 0 bases and 4 bases, with 16 bases remaining between them. CDR3 amino acids: CATSRDPGADTYEQYF. DNA of the CDR3: TGTGCCACCAGCAGAGATCCGGGTGCGGATACTTACGAGCAGTACTTC.

The table lists this clonotype with many counts. The chain uses TRBV7-9 and TRBJ1-4; perhaps TRBD1 as D (6 bases). V lost 6 bases and J 5 bases, leaving 16 bases between the germline ends. Germline-derived CDR1 and CDR2 are SEHNR and FQNEAQ (reference sequence). This CDR3 has 15 amino acids. This CDR3 is CASRPNRVGNEKLFF. CDR3 sequence (DNA): TGTGCCAGCAGACCTAACAGGGTCGGGAATGAAAAACTGTTTTTT.

The chain combines TRBV6-1 with TRBJ1-2, with a tentative D call TRBD1 (6 bases). Trimming shortened V by 3 bases and J by 5 bases, and 16 bases separated the two germline ends. The CDR3 runs to 15 residues. The germline V gene has CDR1 MNHNS and CDR2 SASEGT. The CDR3 bases are TGTGCCAGCAGTGACCCGCAGGGGAAGGTATATGGCTACACCTTC. This translates into CASSDPQGKVYGYTF.

This clonotype was picked up many times. The V and J genes are TRBV28 and TRBJ2-5, with D uncertain. The germline V gene encodes CDR1 MDHEN and CDR2 SYDVKM. V shed 4 bases and J shed 5 bases, with 20 bases lying between them. The CDR3 totals 16 residues. The chain's CDR3 is CASSWGRTTLGETQYF. For the CDR3, the DNA is TGTGCCAGCAGTTGGGGAAGGACCACCCTCGGGGAGACCCAGTACTTC.